This T cell receptor (beta chain) was captured in a study of OX40 agonist ivuxolimab in advanced cancers. For the study at large: Cancers in dose escalation were hepatocellular, melanoma, renal cell and head and neck. Prior anti-PD-1, anti-PD-L1 or anti-CTLA-4 therapy was allowed; 30% to 40% had some.

Germline assignment: CDR1 SGHAT and CDR2 FQNNGV. Trimming pared 7 bases from V and 1 base from J, leaving 13 bases between. The CDR3 length is 14 residues. TCRdb's table, derived via immunoSEQ multiplex PCR, lists solely in-frame clones and lacks some. The sample holds tens of thousands of clones, around nine tenths seen once. Study conclusions and caveats: Clones of CD4+ and CD8+ blood T cells grew by week 6 at doses of 0.1 to 3.0 mg/kg.

Concerning this clone: The antigen remains unidentified.

The chain employs TRBV11-2 and TRBJ1-1; D remains unclear. This TCR was sampled from an adult with an advanced solid tumor such as melanoma, head and neck, liver or kidney cancer. The material was CD4+ or CD8+ T cells sorted from blood, obtained in a trial of the OX40 agonist ivuxolimab. The CDR3 sequence is CASKPPGWNTEAFF. CDR3 nucleotide sequence: TGTGCCAGCAAGCCCCCTGGCTGGAACACTGAAGCTTTCTTT.